This TCR beta chain is drawn from a study of cytomegalovirus exposure and HLA in healthy donors. Overall study context: The approximately 120 validation repertoires, a later analysis reported, used the same platform as the 666 first-cohort repertoires.

Data came from immunoSEQ multiplex PCR; TCRdb stores just in-frame clones and leaves some out. The sample has 220,000 or so clones, approximately 83% seen once. Note on this clone: The antigen is undetermined.

This CDR3 has 14 amino acids. Unmatched junction bases numbered 2, after V lost 8 bases and J lost 3 bases. Germline values: CDR1 SNHLY, CDR2 FYNNEI. Findings and limits, study-wide: A few of the chains that were CMV-associated were confirmed in vitro to be specific for CMV antigens. While the bulk of TCR sequences proved rare, some public TCRs turned up in many donors. According to a later analysis, TCR clusters from the first cohort tended to co-occur in the roughly 130 validation repertoires.

The chain employs TRBV2 and TRBJ2-2; the match to TRBD1 covers 11 bases. The specimen was PBMCs. The TCR sequence derives from a woman between 25 and 40 years old in good health and CMV-seropositive. The CDR3 here is CASLDRGHTGELFF. The CDR3 DNA sequence: TGTGCCAGCTTGGACAGGGGGCACACCGGGGAGCTGTTTTTT.